This T cell receptor beta chain was retrieved from a study of T cell repertoires in cytomegalovirus infection. Germline CDR1 MNHEY, CDR2 SVGAGI. Trimming cost V 5 bases and J 5 bases, with 11 bases left between them. The CDR3 length is 13 residues. MiXCR, run by TCRdb on the reads, gives a single entry per CDR3 protein. The table records around 710,000 distinct CDR3 sequences, roughly 28% of them present only once. In the case of this clonotype: Its antigen is unidentified.

The TCR was taken from a human donor in good health (CMV status not recorded). Some clones in this sample may be carry-over from other donors' samples. This chain joins TRBV6-5 and TRBJ2-3; D may be TRBD1 (6 bases). Material: cultured CD8+ T cells from PBMCs, obtained from culture after CMV antigen stimulation. DNA of the CDR3: TGTGCCAGCAGTACAGGGTCAGGAGATACGCAGTATTTT. This encodes CASSTGSGDTQYF.